Listed below are T cell receptor beta chains from one sample, sequenced in a study of STAT5B mutations in CD4+ large granular lymphocyte leukemia. The protocol was immunoSEQ multiplex PCR, while the TCRdb copy is restricted to in-frame clones and leaves out a portion. Of around 24,000 clones in the sample, less than 80% were seen once. The sequenced sample was CD4+ T cells from blood buffy coats. Receptors were obtained from a human donor in good health. CDR3s include the opening cysteine and the closing phenylalanine or tryptophan. A D gene is named only where the DNA matches it firmly. Size values are once, few and many counts, or a class for expanded clones, and some rows have none.

j_call | v_call | d_call | clone_size | cdr3_nt | cdr3_aa
TRBJ2-7 | TRBV6-1 | TRBD1 | NA | TGTGCCAGCAGGCAACCGGGACAGGGCTCCTACGAGCAGTACTTC | CASRQPGQGSYEQYF
TRBJ2-1 | TRBV29-1 | NA | NA | TGCAGCGTTGATTTGAGGAGTGGGGGGACGCACAATGAGCAGTTCTTC | CSVDLRSGGTHNEQFF
TRBJ2-2 | TRBV30 | TRBD1 | once | TGTGCCTGGAGGGGACAGGGGGCCGGGGAGCTGTTTTTT | CAWRGQGAGELFF
TRBJ1-1 | TRBV19 | NA | medium-sized | TGTGCCAGTAGGGAAGGGCTTGAAGCTTTCTTT | CASREGLEAFF
TRBJ1-1 | TRBV6-1 | NA | NA | TGTGCCAGCAGTGGGCAGGTAGCGAACACTGAAGCTTTCTTT | CASSGQVANTEAFF
TRBJ2-5 | TRBV5-1 | TRBD2 | NA | TGCGCCAGCAGCTTGGATGCGGTGGCTAGCGGCCAAGAGACCCAGTACTTC | CASSLDAVASGQETQYF
TRBJ2-2 | TRBV7-2 | TRBD1 | NA | TGTGCCAGCAGCCAAAGAGTGGGACAGGCCAACACCGGGGAGCTGTTTTTT | CASSQRVGQANTGELFF
TRBJ1-2 | TRBV4-3 | NA | NA | TGCGCCAGCAGTCAGGGTAATGGCTACACCTTC | CASSQGNGYTF
TRBJ2-3 | TRBV30 | TRBD2 | NA | TGTGCCTGGAGTCCTATAGCGGGGGGCACAGATACGCAGTATTTT | CAWSPIAGGTDTQYF
TRBJ1-3 | TRBV5-4 | TRBD1 | NA | TGTGCCAGCAGCCACCGGACAGGGGGCGGTATATATGGAAACACCATATATTTT | CASSHRTGGGIYGNTIYF
TRBJ2-7 | TRBV7-8 | NA | NA | TGTGCCAGCAGCTCCACTTACAGCGAGTACTACGAGCAGTACTTC | CASSSTYSEYYEQYF
TRBJ2-7 | TRBV11-1 | TRBD2 | NA | TGTGCCAGCAGCTTATACAGCGGGGGGGCTTACGAGCAGTACTTC | CASSLYSGGAYEQYF
TRBJ1-1 | TRBV5-1 | NA | NA | TGCGCCAGCAGCTTGTGGCCCACTGGCACTGAAGCTTTCTTT | CASSLWPTGTEAFF
TRBJ1-5 | TRBV19 | TRBD1 | NA | TGTGCCAGTAGCATCAGGGGGCGCGATCAGCCCCAGCATTTT | CASSIRGRDQPQHF
TRBJ1-2 | TRBV4-1 | NA | NA | TGCGCCAGCAGCCAAGAAAATAGGCAGAGAACTAACTATGGCTACACCTTC | CASSQENRQRTNYGYTF
TRBJ2-3 | TRBV5-6 | TRBD2 | NA | TGTGCCAGCAGCTCCTACAGACTAGCGGAATCTAGCACAGATACGCAGTATTTT | CASSSYRLAESSTDTQYF
TRBJ1-1 | TRBV5-5 | TRBD1 | NA | TGTGCCAGCAGCTTCCGGGACAGCGCGAACACTGAAGCTTTCTTT | CASSFRDSANTEAFF
TRBJ1-5 | TRBV28 | NA | NA | TGTGCCAGCAGTTTAGCCCAGGGAAGGAATCAGCCCCAGCATTTT | CASSLAQGRNQPQHF
TRBJ2-3 | TRBV30 | NA | few | TGTGCCTGGGGACTTCCAGATACGCAGTATTTT | CAWGLPDTQYF
TRBJ2-1 | TRBV5-6 | NA | NA | TGTGCCAGCAGCTTTGAGGGGCGCAATGAGCAGTTCTTC | CASSFEGRNEQFF
TRBJ1-5 | TRBV19 | NA | NA | TGTGCCAGTAGTATGCCAGTTAGCAATCAGCCCCAGCATTTT | CASSMPVSNQPQHF
TRBJ2-4 | TRBV6-1 | NA | NA | TGTGCCAGCGGGCAGGGGATCCAAAACATTCAGTACTTC | CASGQGIQNIQYF
TRBJ2-1 | TRBV6-5 | TRBD2 | NA | TGTGCCAGCACCCCGACTAGCGGGGGAAACAATGAGCAGTTCTTC | CASTPTSGGNNEQFF
TRBJ2-1 | TRBV19 | TRBD1 | few | TGTGCCAGTACCGGGACAGGGGGTCCTTATGAGCAGTTCTTC | CASTGTGGPYEQFF
TRBJ1-1 | TRBV5-4 | NA | NA | TGTGCCAGCAGCTTGACAGGGATCCCCCCCCTGAACACTGAAGCTTTCTTT | CASSLTGIPPLNTEAFF
TRBJ1-2 | TRBV7-9 | NA | few | TGTGCCAGCAGCTGGACCCGGGGCTATGGCTACACCTTC | CASSWTRGYGYTF
TRBJ2-3 | TRBV9 | TRBD2 | NA | TGTGCCAGCAGCGTAGTCGGTTTGGGGGGGGTATCGGATACGCAGTATTTT | CASSVVGLGGVSDTQYF
TRBJ2-7 | TRBV18 | NA | NA | TGTGCCAGCTCATCTCTACAGGGCTACGAGCAGTACTTC | CASSSLQGYEQYF
TRBJ2-5 | TRBV7-2 | TRBD2 | NA | TGTGCCAGCAGCTTACAGAGGCTAGCGGGGGGCCCGAGAGAGACCCAGTACTTC | CASSLQRLAGGPRETQYF
TRBJ1-2 | TRBV28 | TRBD1 | NA | TGTGCCAGCAGTTCCGCCGGGACAGGGGGCAATGGCTACACCTTC | CASSSAGTGGNGYTF
TRBJ2-7 | TRBV4-1 | TRBD1 | NA | TGCGCCAGCAGCCAAGATCATGTGACAGGGTTGTACGAGCAGTACTTC | CASSQDHVTGLYEQYF
TRBJ1-5 | TRBV28 | NA | NA | TGTGCCAGCAGTTTTGGGGGTCGGGGGCAGCCCCAGCATTTT | CASSFGGRGQPQHF
TRBJ2-5 | TRBV7-6 | TRBD1 | NA | TGTGCCAGCAGCTCTGGGGACAGAAGCTGGGAGACCCAGTACTTC | CASSSGDRSWETQYF
TRBJ1-4 | TRBV6-1 | NA | NA | TGTGCCAGCACACCGACGGGTCGTGAAAAACTGTTTTTT | CASTPTGREKLFF
TRBJ1-2 | TRBV5-4 | NA | NA | TGTGCCAGCAGCTCCCCCCTGGACAGTTACTATGGCTACACCTTC | CASSSPLDSYYGYTF
TRBJ2-4 | TRBV20-1 | NA | NA | TGCAGTGGAGGTAAAAACATTCAGTACTTC | CSGGKNIQYF
TRBJ1-1 | TRBV7-3 | TRBD1 | NA | TGTGCCAGCAGCCACGACAGGGACGCTGAAGCTTTCTTT | CASSHDRDAEAFF
TRBJ2-1 | TRBV19 | TRBD1 | NA | TGTGCCAGTAGTCGCCGTCTCCCGGGACAGGGAAACAATGAGCAGTTCTTC | CASSRRLPGQGNNEQFF
TRBJ2-5 | TRBV11-2 | TRBD2 | NA | TGTGCCAGCAGCTTGGTCGGGGGGGGCGGGTTTGTAGAGACCCAGTACTTC | CASSLVGGGGFVETQYF
TRBJ2-5 | TRBV30 | NA | NA | TGTGCCTGGAGTAGTGGCGGGGGCTCGCGGGAGACCCAGTACTTC | CAWSSGGGSRETQYF
TRBJ1-2 | TRBV29-1 | NA | NA | TGCAGCGTCGCGGACAGAACCTATGGCTACACCTTC | CSVADRTYGYTF
TRBJ2-5 | TRBV5-6 | NA | NA | TGTGCCAGCAGCTTGTTGAGACAGATCAAAGAGACCCAGTACTTC | CASSLLRQIKETQYF